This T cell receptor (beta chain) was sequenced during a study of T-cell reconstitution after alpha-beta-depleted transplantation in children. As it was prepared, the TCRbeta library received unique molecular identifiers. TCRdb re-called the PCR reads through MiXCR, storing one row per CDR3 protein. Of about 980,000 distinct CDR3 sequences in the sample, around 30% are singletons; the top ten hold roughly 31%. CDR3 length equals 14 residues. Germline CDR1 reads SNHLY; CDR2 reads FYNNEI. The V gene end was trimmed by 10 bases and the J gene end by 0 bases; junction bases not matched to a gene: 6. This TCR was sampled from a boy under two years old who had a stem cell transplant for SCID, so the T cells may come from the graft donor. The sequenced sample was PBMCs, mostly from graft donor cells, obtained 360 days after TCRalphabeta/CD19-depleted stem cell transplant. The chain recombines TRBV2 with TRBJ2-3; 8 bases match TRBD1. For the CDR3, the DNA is TGTGCCATGGGACAGGTGATTAGCACAGATACGCAGTATTTT. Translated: CAMGQVISTDTQYF.